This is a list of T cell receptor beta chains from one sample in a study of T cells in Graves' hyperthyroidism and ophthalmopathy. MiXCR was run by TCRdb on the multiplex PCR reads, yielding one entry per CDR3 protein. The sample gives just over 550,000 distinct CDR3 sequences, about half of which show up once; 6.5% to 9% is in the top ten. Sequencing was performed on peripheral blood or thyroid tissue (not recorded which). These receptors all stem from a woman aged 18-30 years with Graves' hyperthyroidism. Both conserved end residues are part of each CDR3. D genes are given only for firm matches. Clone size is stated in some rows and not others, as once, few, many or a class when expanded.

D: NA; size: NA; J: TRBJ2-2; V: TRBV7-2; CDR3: CASSHGERETGELFF; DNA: TGTGCCAGCAGTCATGGGGAGAGAGAAACCGGGGAGCTGTTTTTT
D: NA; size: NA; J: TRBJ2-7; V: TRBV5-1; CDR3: CASSLEATGFTNYEQYF; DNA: TGCGCCAGCAGCTTGGAGGCCACAGGGTTTACTAACTACGAGCAGTACTTC
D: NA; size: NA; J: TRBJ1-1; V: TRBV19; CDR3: CASSISREGEAFF; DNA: TGTGCCAGTAGTATCAGTCGTGAAGGTGAAGCTTTCTTT
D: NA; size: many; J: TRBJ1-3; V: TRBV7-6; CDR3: CASSPTESGNTIYF; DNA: TGTGCCAGCAGCCCGACAGAGTCTGGAAACACCATATATTTT
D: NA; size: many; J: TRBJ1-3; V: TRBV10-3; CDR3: CAISDTSGNTIYF; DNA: TGTGCCATCAGTGACACCTCTGGAAACACCATATATTTT
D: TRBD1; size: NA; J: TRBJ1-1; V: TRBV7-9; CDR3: CASSSDRGLFAEAFF; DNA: TGTGCCAGCAGTAGCGACAGGGGGCTTTTCGCTGAAGCTTTCTTT
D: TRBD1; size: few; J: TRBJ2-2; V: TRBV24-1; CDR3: CATSDGRQGRIGELFF; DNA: TGTGCCACCAGTGATGGGAGACAGGGGAGAATCGGGGAGCTGTTTTTT
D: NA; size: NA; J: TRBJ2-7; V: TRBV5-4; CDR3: CASSVDGTTRYEQYF; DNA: TGTGCCAGCAGCGTAGACGGGACAACCCGCTACGAGCAGTACTTC
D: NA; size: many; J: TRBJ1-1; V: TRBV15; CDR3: CATSRLRNTEAFF; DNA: TGTGCCACCAGCAGACTTAGGAACACTGAAGCTTTCTTT
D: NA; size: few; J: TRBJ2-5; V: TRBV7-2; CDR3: CASSLDYSARETQYF; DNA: TGTGCCAGCAGCTTAGATTACTCAGCGAGAGAGACCCAGTACTTC
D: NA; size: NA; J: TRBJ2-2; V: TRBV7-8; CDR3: CASSFRYQRNTGELFF; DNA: TGTGCCAGCAGCTTCCGCTACCAGCGGAACACCGGGGAGCTGTTTTTT
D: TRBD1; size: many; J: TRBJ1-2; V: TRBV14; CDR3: CASSQALGTAYGYTF; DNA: TGTGCCAGCAGCCAAGCTCTCGGGACAGCTTATGGCTACACCTTC
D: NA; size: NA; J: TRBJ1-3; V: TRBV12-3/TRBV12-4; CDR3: CASSLFRPSGNTIYF; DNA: TGTGCCAGCAGTTTATTCCGTCCCTCTGGAAACACCATATATTTT
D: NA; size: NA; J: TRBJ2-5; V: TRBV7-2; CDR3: CASSLGGRGSETQYF; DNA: TGTGCCAGCAGCTTGGGTGGGAGAGGTAGTGAGACCCAGTACTTC
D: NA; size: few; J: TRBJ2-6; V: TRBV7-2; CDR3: CASSILWAEYSGANVLTF; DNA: TGTGCCAGCAGCATCCTATGGGCAGAGTATTCTGGGGCCAACGTCCTGACTTTC
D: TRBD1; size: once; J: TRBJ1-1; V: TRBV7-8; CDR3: CASSVTGQYTEAFF; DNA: TGTGCCAGCAGCGTAACGGGACAGTACACTGAAGCTTTCTTT
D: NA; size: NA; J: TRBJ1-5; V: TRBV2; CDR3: CASSELISDSYNQPQHF; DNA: TGTGCCAGCAGTGAATTAATTTCGGACTCTTACAATCAGCCCCAGCATTTT
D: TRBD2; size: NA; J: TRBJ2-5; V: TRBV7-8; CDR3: CASSQFASTRLAETQYF; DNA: TGTGCCAGCAGCCAATTCGCCAGCACTAGACTAGCCGAGACCCAGTACTTC
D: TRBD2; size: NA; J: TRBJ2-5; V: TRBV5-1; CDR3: CASMDRGGWETQYF; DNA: TGCGCCAGCATGGACCGGGGGGGCTGGGAGACCCAGTACTTC
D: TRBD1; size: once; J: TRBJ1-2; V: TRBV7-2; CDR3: CASSRGGPRGYTF; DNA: TGTGCCAGCAGCCGAGGGGGCCCCAGAGGCTACACCTTC
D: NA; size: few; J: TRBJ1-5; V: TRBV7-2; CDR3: CASSLRTDLSNQPQHF; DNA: TGTGCCAGCAGCCTTCGGACAGACCTTAGCAATCAGCCCCAGCATTTT
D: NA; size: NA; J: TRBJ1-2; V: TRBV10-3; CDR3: CASSDSSLTDGYTF; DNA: TGTGCCAGCAGTGACTCGTCCCTCACAGATGGCTACACCTTC
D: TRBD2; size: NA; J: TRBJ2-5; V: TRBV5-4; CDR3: CASSLEGGRQYQETQYF; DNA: TGTGCCAGCAGCTTGGAGGGCGGGAGGCAGTACCAAGAGACCCAGTACTTC
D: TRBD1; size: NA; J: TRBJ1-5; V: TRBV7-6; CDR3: CASSMGQGADQPQHF; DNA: TGTGCCAGCAGCATGGGGCAGGGGGCCGATCAGCCCCAGCATTTT
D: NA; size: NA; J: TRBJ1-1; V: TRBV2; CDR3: CASSPGLVMNTEAFF; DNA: TGTGCCAGCAGCCCCGGCTTAGTGATGAACACTGAAGCTTTCTTT
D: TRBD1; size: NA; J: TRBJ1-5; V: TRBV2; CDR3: CASSGRGGNQPQHF; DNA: TGTGCCAGCAGTGGCAGGGGGGGCAATCAGCCCCAGCATTTT
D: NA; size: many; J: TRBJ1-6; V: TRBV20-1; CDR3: CSASLGDISPLHF; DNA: TGCAGTGCTAGCCTCGGGGACATTTCACCCCTCCACTTT
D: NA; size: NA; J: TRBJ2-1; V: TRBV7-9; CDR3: CASSLGRFEQFF; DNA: TGTGCCAGCAGCTTGGGTCGTTTTGAGCAGTTCTTC
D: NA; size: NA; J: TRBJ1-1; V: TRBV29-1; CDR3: CSVEDRGRKETEAFF; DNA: TGCAGCGTTGAAGATCGGGGCCGGAAGGAGACTGAAGCTTTCTTT
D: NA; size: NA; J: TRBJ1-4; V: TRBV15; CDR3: CATSRDWGRDEKLFF; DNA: TGTGCCACCAGCAGAGATTGGGGGCGGGATGAAAAACTGTTTTTT
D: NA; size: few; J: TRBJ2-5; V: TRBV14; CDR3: CASSPLAMYVETQYF; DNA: TGTGCCAGCAGCCCGCTAGCGATGTATGTGGAGACCCAGTACTTC
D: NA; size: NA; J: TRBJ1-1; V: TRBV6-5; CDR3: CAISYRNEAFF; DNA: TGTGCCATCAGTTACCGCAATGAAGCTTTCTTT
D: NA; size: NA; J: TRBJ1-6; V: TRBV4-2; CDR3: CASSQDRQHNSPLHF; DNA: TGTGCCAGCAGCCAAGACCGGCAGCATAATTCACCCCTCCACTTT
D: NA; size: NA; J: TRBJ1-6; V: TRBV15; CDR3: CATSSNQGSPLHF; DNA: TGTGCCACCAGCAGCAACCAGGGATCACCCCTCCACTTT
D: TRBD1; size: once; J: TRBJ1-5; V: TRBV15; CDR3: CATSRADRGVQPQHF; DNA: TGTGCCACCAGCAGAGCGGACAGGGGTGTCCAGCCCCAGCATTTT
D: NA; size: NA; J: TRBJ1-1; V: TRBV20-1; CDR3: CSARDASRGPDTEAFF; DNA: TGCAGTGCTAGAGACGCTAGTCGGGGGCCCGACACTGAAGCTTTCTTT
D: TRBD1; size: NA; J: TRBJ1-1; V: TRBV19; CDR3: CASSRRGQQNTEAFF; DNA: TGTGCCAGTAGCCGCAGGGGGCAACAGAACACTGAAGCTTTCTTT